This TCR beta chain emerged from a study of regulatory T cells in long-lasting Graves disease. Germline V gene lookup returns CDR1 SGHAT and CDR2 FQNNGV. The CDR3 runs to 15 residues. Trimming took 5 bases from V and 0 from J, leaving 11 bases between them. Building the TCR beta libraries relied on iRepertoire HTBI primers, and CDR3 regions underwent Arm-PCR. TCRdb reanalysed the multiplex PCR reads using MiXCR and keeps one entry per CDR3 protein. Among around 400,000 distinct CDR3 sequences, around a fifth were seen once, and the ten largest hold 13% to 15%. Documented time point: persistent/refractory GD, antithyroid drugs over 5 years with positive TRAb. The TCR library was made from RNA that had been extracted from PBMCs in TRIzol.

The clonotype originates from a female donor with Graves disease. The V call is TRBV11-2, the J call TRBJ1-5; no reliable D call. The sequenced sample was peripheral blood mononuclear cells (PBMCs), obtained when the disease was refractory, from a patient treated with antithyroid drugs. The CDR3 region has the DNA TGTGCCAGCAGCCCGGGGAGGAATAGCAATCAGCCCCAGCATTTT. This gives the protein CASSPGRNSNQPQHF.